One and the same sample provided the 5 T cell receptor beta chains below, sequenced in a study of cytomegalovirus exposure and HLA in healthy donors. The PCR ran on 60 Vbeta and 13 Jbeta primers. The repertoire was sequenced with immunoSEQ multiplex PCR; TCRdb's copy has only in-frame clones and lacks some. The table includes 100,000 or so clones, around three quarters detected once. Sequenced input: PBMCs. Receptors originate from a human donor in good health.

The table lists this clone with a few counts. The J gene is TRBJ2-4, the V gene TRBV2; tentatively, D is TRBD2 (5 bases). The V end lost 4 bases, the J end lost 2 bases, and 9 bases lay between the germline ends. The length of the CDR3 is 14 residues. CDR1 is SNHLY and CDR2 is FYNNEI in the germline V gene. Here the CDR3 DNA reads TGTGCCAGCAGTGTAGGAGGAACCAAAAACATTCAGTACTTC. Encoded protein: CASSVGGTKNIQYF.

In DNA form, the CDR3 reads TGTGCCACCAGCAGGGACCACCCACAGGGGGCATCTGGAAACACCATATATTTT. Translated: CATSRDHPQGASGNTIYF. V is TRBV15 and J is TRBJ1-3; 9 bases line up with TRBD1. The CDR3 has 18 residues. Per the germline V gene, CDR1 is LNHNV and CDR2 is YYDKDF (reference sequence). The junction had 10 bases not matched to a gene; V was cut back by 3 bases and J by 1 base.

This sequence joins TRBV7-9 and TRBJ1-2, with 7 bases identical to TRBD1. The CDR3 is made up of 15 amino acids. V trimming: 5 bases; J trimming: 6 bases; junction bases outside the gene matches: 12. Germline V CDR1 and CDR2: SEHNR, FQNEAQ (reference sequence). CDR3 protein: CASSTSGTAYNGYTF. The CDR3 coding sequence is TGTGCCAGCAGCACGTCCGGGACAGCCTACAATGGCTACACCTTC.

This clone appeared a few times. V gene TRBV27 combines with J gene TRBJ1-5; D is unresolved. Germline V gene data show CDR1 as MNHEY and CDR2 as SMNVEV (reference sequence). V was shortened by 2 bases and J by 4 bases, with 6 bases between the two germline ends. The CDR3 length is 13 residues. This CDR3 reads CASSLRGNQPQHF. The CDR3, as DNA: TGTGCCAGCAGTTTACGGGGAAATCAGCCCCAGCATTTT.

The chain is built from TRBV7-7 and TRBJ1-4; TRBD1 matches at 10 bases. The CDR3 has 14 amino acids. The trim removed 5 bases at V and 7 bases at J, leaving 4 bases unmatched. Germline V gene data show CDR1 as SSHAT and CDR2 as FNYEAQ (reference sequence). This CDR3 is CASSPGTGAEKLFF. The CDR3 coding sequence is TGTGCCAGCAGCCCAGGGACAGGGGCTGAAAAACTGTTTTTT.